This T cell receptor (beta chain) emerged from a study of cytomegalovirus exposure and HLA in healthy donors. With 2 bases removed from V and 2 bases from J, the gap between germline ends came to 10 bases. CDR1 and CDR2 from the germline V gene are SGHAT and FQNNGV. The CDR3 contains 15 residues. Generated by immunoSEQ multiplex PCR, the TCRdb table keeps only in-frame clones and is missing some. Of about 240,000 clones in the sample, more than 75% were seen once. Sequenced material: PBMCs. This receptor was taken from a man between 18 and 35 years old in good health and CMV-seronegative. This sequence joins TRBV11-2 and TRBJ1-5; possibly TRBD1 for D (6 bases). The CDR3 sequence is CASSLRGHGNQPQHF. In DNA, the CDR3 is TGTGCCAGCAGCTTACGGGGACACGGCAATCAGCCCCAGCATTTT.